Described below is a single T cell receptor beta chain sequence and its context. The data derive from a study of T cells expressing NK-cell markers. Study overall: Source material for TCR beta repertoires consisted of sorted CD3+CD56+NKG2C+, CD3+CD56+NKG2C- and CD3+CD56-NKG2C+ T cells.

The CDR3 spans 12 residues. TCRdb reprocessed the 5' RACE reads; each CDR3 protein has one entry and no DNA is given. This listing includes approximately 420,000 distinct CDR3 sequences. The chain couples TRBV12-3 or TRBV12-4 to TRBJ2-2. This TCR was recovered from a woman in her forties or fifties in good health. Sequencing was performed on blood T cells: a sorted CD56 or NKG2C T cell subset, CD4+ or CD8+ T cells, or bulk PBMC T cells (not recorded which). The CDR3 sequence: CASMGNTGELFF.